The 13 T cell receptor beta chains presented below share a single source sample, sequenced in a study of a mutant IDH1 vaccine in newly diagnosed glioma. This sample's time point: week 47, end of study. Every vaccination contained 300 ug of the mutant IDH1 20-mer peptide and was paired with topical imiquimod. Antigens for these TCRs are unknown. Only in-frame clones appear in the TCRdb table, and some are missing; sequencing was by immunoSEQ multiplex PCR. The sample yields around 23,000 clones, 84% seen once. The sequencing here drew on PBMCs, taken from a glioma patient whose treatment included an IDH1 peptide vaccine. These receptors all stem from a man aged 40-49 years with glioma.

The chain combines TRBV18 with TRBJ2-5, with D possibly matching TRBD2 (7 bases). This CDR3 has 15 amino acids. The V gene's germline CDR1 is KGHSH and CDR2 LQKENI. V was trimmed by 3 bases and J by 6 bases, leaving 17 bases between them. The DNA of the CDR3 is TGTGCCAGCTCACCGGGGCAGGGGAGCGGGAAGACCCAGTACTTC. As protein: CASSPGQGSGKTQYF.

This clone was observed a few times. The CDR3 sequence: CASSWQGASDEQFF. CDR3 sequence (DNA): TGCGCCAGCAGCTGGCAAGGGGCCTCGGATGAGCAGTTCTTC. The rearrangement links TRBV5-1 to TRBJ2-1, with D possibly matching TRBD1 (5 bases). CDR3 size: 14 residues. V was cut by 3 bases and J by 8 bases, with 15 bases left in between. Germline assignment: CDR1 SGHRS and CDR2 YFSETQ.

This clone appeared a few times. The rearrangement links TRBV19 to TRBJ2-7; 7 bases fit TRBD1. The CDR3 totals 15 residues. V dropped 6 bases and J dropped 5; count of bases not matched to a gene: 13. CDR1 is LNHDA, CDR2 SQIVND, per germline (reference sequence). The CDR3 DNA sequence: TGTGCCAGTAGCCTTAAGGGGGCAGGTGTGCACGAGCAGTACTTC. This translates into CASSLKGAGVHEQYF.

The V and J genes are TRBV9 and TRBJ2-5; perhaps TRBD2 as D (5 bases). There are 15 residues in the CDR3. V was clipped by 3 bases and J by 5 bases, with 17 bases between them. Germline values: CDR1 SGDLS, CDR2 YYNGEE. The CDR3 protein is CASSEREGASETQYF. For the CDR3, the DNA is TGTGCCAGCAGCGAGAGGGAAGGAGCTAGTGAGACCCAGTACTTC.

The chain couples TRBV15 to TRBJ1-5, with D perhaps TRBD1 (6 bases). Germline V CDR1 and CDR2: LNHNV, YYDKDF (reference sequence). This CDR3 spans 14 amino acids. Trimming removed 1 base from V and 4 bases from J, with 8 bases in between. CDR3 in amino acids: CATSRGTVNQPQHF. The CDR3 DNA reads as TGTGCCACCAGCAGAGGGACAGTAAATCAGCCCCAGCATTTT.

The chain is built from TRBV19 and TRBJ2-5; 7 bases are shared with TRBD1. This CDR3 spans 15 amino acids. CDR1 LNHDA and CDR2 SQIVND come from the germline V gene (reference sequence). The J segment lost 2 bases and the V segment lost 6 bases, leaving 9 bases of the junction unmatched. CDR3 amino acids: CASSHNPGQQETQYF. For the CDR3, the DNA is TGTGCCAGTAGCCACAATCCGGGACAGCAAGAGACCCAGTACTTC.

The chain recombines TRBV2 with TRBJ1-2; 7 nucleotides align to TRBD1. J was trimmed by 8 bases and V by 6 bases; bases with no gene match: 15. CDR3 length equals 15 residues. In germline, CDR1 is SNHLY, CDR2 FYNNEI. CDR3 in amino acids: CASRENRDRVGGYTF. The CDR3 nucleotides are TGTGCCAGCAGGGAAAACCGCGACAGGGTCGGCGGCTACACCTTC.

The V call is TRBV4-1, the J call TRBJ1-4, with TRBD1 matching over 7 bases. From germline, CDR1 is MGHRA and CDR2 YSYEKL. The CDR3 runs to 15 residues. V shed 4 bases, J shed 8 bases, and the junction held 10 bases outside the gene matches. The CDR3 reads CASSLDGARGEKLFF. As DNA, the CDR3 is TGCGCCAGCAGCCTCGACGGTGCCAGGGGGGAAAAACTGTTTTTT.

V is TRBV5-1 and J is TRBJ1-1, with TRBD1 matching over 7 bases. Germline loops: CDR1 SGHRS, CDR2 YFSETQ. CDR3 length: 14 residues. V lost 7 bases and J lost 4; bases outside the gene matches: 10. The CDR3, as DNA: TGCGCCAGCCGGGACAGCCCACAGGCCACTGAAGCTTTCTTT. It specifies CASRDSPQATEAFF.

J is TRBJ2-7 and V is TRBV4-3; no clear D gene. The CDR3 is made up of 15 amino acids. Trimming cost V 1 base and J 0 bases, with 10 bases left between them. Per germline, CDR1 LGHNA and CDR2 YSLEER. CDR3 sequence: CASSQVSGASYEQYF. CDR3 coding DNA: TGCGCCAGCAGCCAAGTTTCGGGCGCCTCCTACGAGCAGTACTTC.

The chain uses TRBV7-2 and TRBJ1-2; 7 bases line up with TRBD1. Trimming cost V 0 bases and J 8 bases; bases outside gene matches: 0. Germline CDR1 SGHTA, CDR2 FQGNSA. CDR3 length equals 12 residues. The DNA of the CDR3 is TGTGCCAGCAGCTTAGCACAGGGGGGCTACACCTTC. Amino acid sequence: CASSLAQGGYTF. The full variable domain, with the rest looked up from reference TRBV7-2 and TRBJ1-2, is GAGVSQSPSNKVTEKGKDVELRCDPISGHTALYWYRQSLGQGLEFLIYFQGNSAPDKSGLPSDRFSAERTGGSVSTLTIQRTQQEDSAVYLCASSLAQGGYTFGSGTRLTVV.

The rearrangement uses TRBV6-5 and TRBJ2-3; maybe TRBD2 (6 bases). The CDR3 sequence is 14 residues long. Germline CDR1 MNHEY, CDR2 SVGAGI. V lost 6 bases to trimming and J lost 5 bases, with 15 bases between them. CDR3 amino acids: CASSKSGGGDTQYF. The CDR3 nucleotides are TGTGCCAGCAGCAAATCCGGGGGAGGAGATACGCAGTATTTT.

CDR3 residues: CASRLAGAMYEQYF. The CDR3 region has the DNA TGTGCCAGCAGATTAGCGGGGGCGATGTACGAGCAGTACTTC. V is TRBV5-4 and J is TRBJ2-7; 9 nucleotides align to TRBD2. J gave up 4 bases and V 5 bases, and 7 bases lay outside the gene matches. The CDR3 has 14 residues. Germline assignment: CDR1 SGHNT and CDR2 YYREEE (reference sequence).